The sequence of this T cell receptor (beta chain) was determined in a study of blood T cell repertoires in COVID-19. At the level of the study: Samples taken during acute and convalescent COVID-19 were collected in the United States, Italy and Spain. T cells, B-cell-depleted T cells, or PBMCs provided the cDNA or gDNA that served as material.

The CDR3 consists of 13 residues. Trimming left V 4 bases short and J 7 bases short, with 9 bases between. CDR1 and CDR2 (germline): SGHNT, YYREEE (reference sequence). In the original workflow: Estimates of nucleated cell counts were drawn from the amplification of reference gene primers. Repertoires were generated with immunoSEQ multiplex PCR, while TCRdb's copy carries only in-frame clones and drops some. The DNA was the basis for D and trimming; V, J and clone size are from that table. The table lists 150,000 or so clones, around 76% of them singletons. The sequence was collected from a woman aged 70-85 years with acute or convalescent COVID-19. V is TRBV5-4 and J is TRBJ1-6; D call uncertain. The sequenced material came from peripheral blood. CDR3 coding DNA: TGTGCCAGCAGCCCCCACGGGAATTCACCCCTCCACTTT. This sequence encodes CASSPHGNSPLHF. Full variable domain (remainder filled in from reference TRBV5-4 and TRBJ1-6): ETGVTQSPTHLIKTRGQQVTLRCSSQSGHNTVSWYQQALGQGPQFIFQYYREEENGRGNFPPRFSGLQFPNYSSELNVNALELDDSALYLCASSPHGNSPLHFGNGTRLTVT.